One and the same sample provided the 29 T cell receptor beta chains below, sequenced in a study of identical twins. MiXCR, run by TCRdb on the 5' RACE reads, gives a single entry per CDR3 protein. The data contain 750,000 to 950,000 distinct CDR3 sequences, 9% to 15% of them singletons. This same sample was also taken into another study, of yellow fever vaccine responses in identical twins.

Sequencing input: PBMCs. These receptors were collected from a woman aged 18-29 years in good health.

Worth noting for this clonotype: One end of the junction fails to match germline, which may point to a read error. V usage is TRBV27 and J usage is TRBJ2-3; 10 bases map to TRBD2. Germline V CDR1 and CDR2: MNHEY, SMNVEV (reference sequence). The CDR3 spans 16 residues. The CDR3 region is CTSREREGPYTDTQYF. CDR3 nucleotide sequence: TGCACCAGCAGGGAGCGGGAGGGCCCGTACACAGATACGCAGTATTTT.

This clonotype was seen only a few times. The chain couples TRBV25-1 to TRBJ2-7, with 7 nucleotides matching TRBD1. Trimming took 4 bases from V and 1 from J; bases not matched to a gene: 1. CDR3 length: 13 amino acids. Germline lookup yields CDR1 MGHDK and CDR2 SYGVNS. Here the CDR3 DNA reads TGTGCCAGCAGTGCGGGACAGTCCTACGAGCAGTACTTC. This encodes CASSAGQSYEQYF.

V and J are TRBV10-3 and TRBJ1-5; a possible D gene is TRBD1 (6 bases). CDR3 length equals 18 residues. V was pared by 0 bases and J by 0 bases, with 15 bases between. Germline V CDR1 and CDR2: ENHRY, SYGVKD. The CDR3 DNA follows: TGTGCCATCAGTGAGTCTCGCGACAGGCCAAATAGCAATCAGCCCCAGCATTTT. As protein: CAISESRDRPNSNQPQHF.

CDR3 residues: CSARDRGGTSGINEQFF. CDR3 DNA: TGCAGTGCTAGAGATCGGGGGGGGACTAGCGGGATAAATGAGCAGTTCTTC. V usage is TRBV20-1 and J usage is TRBJ2-1; 13 bases match TRBD2. Germline V lookup: CDR1 DFQATT, CDR2 SNEGSKA (reference sequence). V lost 0 bases to trimming and J lost 7 bases; unmatched junction nucleotides: 9. The CDR3 length is 17 residues.

This clonotype was counted between two and nine times. The chain has TRBV12-3 or TRBV12-4 and TRBJ2-1; 16 bases map to TRBD2. The CDR3 runs to 17 residues. Trimming removed 8 bases from V and 2 bases from J; junction bases left unmatched: 6. CDR3 sequence: CASRTGLAGGPYNEQFF. DNA for the CDR3: TGTGCCAGCCGGACGGGACTAGCGGGAGGGCCCTACAATGAGCAGTTCTTC.

This clonotype has more than one count but fewer than ten. The V and J genes are TRBV12-3 or TRBV12-4 and TRBJ2-1; perhaps TRBD1 as D (6 bases). V was shortened by 9 bases and J by 0 bases, with 15 bases between the two germline ends. The CDR3 is 15 amino acids. The CDR3 nucleotides are TGTGCCAGTGGGCCCGGGACAAACTCCTACAATGAGCAGTTCTTC. This sequence encodes CASGPGTNSYNEQFF.

Many counts were recorded for this clonotype. The chain is built from TRBV5-1 and TRBJ2-1, with D possibly TRBD2 on 5 matching bases. V was shortened by 4 bases and J by 7 bases, with 15 bases between the two germline ends. The germline V gene has CDR1 SGHRS and CDR2 YFSETQ. This CDR3 is built from 14 residues. The CDR3 loop reads CASSIGVGLNEQFF. CDR3 nucleotide sequence: TGCGCCAGCAGCATCGGGGTGGGTTTGAATGAGCAGTTCTTC. The full variable domain, its missing parts supplied by reference TRBV5-1 and TRBJ2-1, is KAGVTQTPRYLIKTRGQQVTLSCSPISGHRSVSWYQQTPGQGLQFLFEYFSETQRNKGNFPGRFSGRQFSNSRSEMNVSTLELGDSALYLCASSIGVGLNEQFFGPGTRLTVL.

The genes are TRBV27 and TRBJ2-3; TRBD2 matches at 10 bases. The CDR3 is made up of 17 amino acids. Germline CDR1 is MNHEY and CDR2 is SMNVEV (reference sequence). Trimming took 3 bases from V and 0 from J; bases not matched to a gene: 6. The CDR3 reads CASSFLRLAGSTDTQYF. Written as DNA, the CDR3 is TGTGCCAGCAGTTTTTTGAGACTAGCGGGTAGCACAGATACGCAGTATTTT.

Remarks on this clonotype: A read error may produce the germline difference seen at one junction end. The rearrangement links TRBV3-1 to TRBJ2-2; TRBD2 aligns across 14 bases. This CDR3 comprises 17 residues. Germline lookup yields CDR1 LGHDT and CDR2 YNNKEL (reference sequence). CDR3 amino acids: CACSTGTSGSPSGELFF. The CDR3 DNA sequence: TGTGCCTGCAGCACAGGGACTAGCGGGAGTCCAAGCGGGGAGCTGTTTTTT.

This clonotype was observed a few times. The chain couples TRBV13 to TRBJ1-2, with no clear D. The germline CDR1 and CDR2 sequences are PRHDT and FYEKMQ (reference sequence). Trimming stripped 7 bases from V and 5 bases from J, with 23 bases between. This CDR3 comprises 16 residues. The CDR3 is CASTFVNTGFGYGYTF. CDR3 DNA: TGTGCCAGCACCTTCGTAAACACGGGATTTGGGTATGGCTACACCTTC.

This clonotype was detected a few times. This chain uses TRBV4-2 with TRBJ2-7; D gene ambiguous. Trimming removed 0 bases from V and 2 bases from J, with 8 bases in between. The germline gives CDR1 LGHNA, CDR2 YNFKEQ. CDR3 size: 14 residues. CDR3 nucleotides: TGTGCCAGCAGCCAAGAAAGAGGCACCTACGAGCAGTACTTC. Protein sequence: CASSQERGTYEQYF.

Ten or more counts support this clonotype. This chain links TRBV5-1 with TRBJ1-1; TRBD1 matches 9 bases. The CDR3 spans 14 residues. Looked up from germline, CDR1 is SGHRS and CDR2 is YFSETQ. Losses at the gene ends were 4 bases for V and 4 bases for J; bases not matched to a gene: 5. The CDR3 DNA reads TGCGCCAGCAGCCTGACAGGGGGTACCACTGAAGCTTTCTTT. Translated: CASSLTGGTTEAFF. The entire variable domain, with the rest obtained from reference TRBV5-1 and TRBJ1-1, is as follows: KAGVTQTPRYLIKTRGQQVTLSCSPISGHRSVSWYQQTPGQGLQFLFEYFSETQRNKGNFPGRFSGRQFSNSRSEMNVSTLELGDSALYLCASSLTGGTTEAFFGQGTRLTVV.

This clonotype was seen a handful of times. This chain joins TRBV20-1 and TRBJ2-3; the D gene is possibly TRBD2 (5 bases). The V gene's germline CDR1 is DFQATT and CDR2 SNEGSKA (reference sequence). This CDR3 region has 14 residues. Deletions cut 3 bases from V and 0 bases from J, with 10 bases between. CDR3 residues: CSARRGLSTDTQYF. Here the CDR3 DNA reads TGCAGTGCTAGGCGCGGGCTGAGCACAGATACGCAGTATTTT.

At least ten counts were recorded for this clonotype. The chain is built from TRBV7-8 and TRBJ2-2; 7 bases line up with TRBD1. After removal of 0 bases from V and 6 bases from J, the junction contained 7 bases not matched to a gene. This CDR3 is built from 16 residues. Germline V gives CDR1 SGHVS, CDR2 FQNEAQ. The CDR3 sequence: CASSLAKGTAAGELFF. CDR3 DNA sequence: TGTGCCAGCAGCTTAGCGAAGGGGACAGCGGCCGGGGAGCTGTTTTTT.

The gene calls are TRBV20-1 and TRBJ2-3; D possibly corresponds to TRBD2 (5 bases). The length of the CDR3 is 15 residues. V lost 5 bases and J 0 bases, leaving 15 bases between the germline ends. CDR1 and CDR2 from the germline V gene are DFQATT and SNEGSKA (reference sequence). This CDR3 is CSAPRGTLSTDTQYF. The CDR3 DNA reads as TGCAGTGCTCCCCGGGGAACACTTAGCACAGATACGCAGTATTTT.

This clonotype was seen many times. This chain links TRBV5-5 with TRBJ2-2; D is uncertain. The CDR3 has 15 residues. V was cut by 1 base and J by 0 bases, with 7 bases left in between. The germline CDR1 and CDR2 sequences are SGHKS and YYEKEE (reference sequence). The CDR3 sequence is CASSLFLTNTGELFF. The CDR3 nucleotides read TGTGCCAGCAGCTTGTTTCTAACGAACACCGGGGAGCTGTTTTTT.

The chain links TRBV6-2 or TRBV6-3 to TRBJ2-1, with TRBD2 identical over 7 bases. Germline CDR1 is MNHEY and CDR2 is SVGEGT. Unmatched junction bases numbered 0, after V lost 2 bases and J lost 2 bases. The CDR3 has 14 amino acids. In DNA, the CDR3 is TGTGCCAGCAGTTACCGGGAGGCCTACAATGAGCAGTTCTTC. Its protein product is CASSYREAYNEQFF.

This clonotype was seen many times. The chain couples TRBV7-8 to TRBJ2-5; 7 nucleotides align to TRBD2. Germline V CDR1 and CDR2: SGHVS, FQNEAQ. This CDR3 contains 14 residues. V shed 4 bases, J shed 1 base, and the junction held 3 bases outside the gene matches. DNA for the CDR3: TGTGCCAGCAGCTCAGGGACTACCCAAGAGACCCAGTACTTC. It codes for CASSSGTTQETQYF.

This clonotype was counted a few times. The chain links TRBV5-1 to TRBJ2-7, with D perhaps TRBD2 (5 bases). V lost 0 bases and J lost 4, with 17 bases in between. Germline loops: CDR1 SGHRS, CDR2 YFSETQ. The CDR3 extends over 16 amino acids. The chain's CDR3 is CASSLVSYGSAYEQYF. CDR3 DNA sequence: TGCGCCAGCAGCTTGGTCTCTTATGGGAGCGCGTACGAGCAGTACTTC.

This chain joins TRBV12-3 or TRBV12-4 and TRBJ1-1; TRBD1 is a possible D gene (5 bases). Between the trimmed V and J ends, which lost 6 bases and 4 bases, there was a span of 21 bases. The CDR3 is 16 residues long. The CDR3 region has the DNA TGTGCCAGCAGCCCGGCCCAGTTTGGGGGAGCCACTGAAGCTTTCTTT. Its translation: CASSPAQFGGATEAFF.

In the case of this clonotype: This may be a read error: a much more frequent sequence differs by one nucleotide. The genes are TRBV5-1 and TRBJ1-4, with a tentative D call TRBD1 (6 bases). CDR3 length: 15 amino acids. Germline V gene data show CDR1 as SGHRS and CDR2 as YFSETQ. The CDR3 sequence is CTSSLRQAQTEKLFF. CDR3 coding DNA: TGCACCAGCAGCCTCCGACAGGCGCAAACCGAAAAACTGTTTTTT. Filled out from reference TRBV5-1 and TRBJ1-4, the complete variable domain reads KAGVTQTPRYLIKTRGQQVTLSCSPISGHRSVSWYQQTPGQGLQFLFEYFSETQRNKGNFPGRFSGRQFSNSRSEMNVSTLELGDSALYLCTSSLRQAQTEKLFFGSGTQLSVL.

This clonotype was found a few times. The chain carries TRBV5-1 and TRBJ2-3; 9 nucleotides agree with TRBD2. CDR3 length: 16 amino acids. The germline V gene has CDR1 SGHRS and CDR2 YFSETQ. Trimming took 0 bases from V and 3 from J; bases not matched to a gene: 5. CDR3 sequence reads: CASSLVLAGKTDTQYF. In DNA, the CDR3 is TGCGCCAGCAGCTTGGTGCTAGCGGGAAAAACAGATACGCAGTATTTT.

J is TRBJ2-7 and V is TRBV28, with D perhaps matching TRBD2 (6 bases). The length of the CDR3 is 12 residues. Germline V CDR1 and CDR2: MDHEN, SYDVKM. V dropped 5 bases and J dropped 8 bases, with 13 bases sitting between them. Here the CDR3 DNA reads TGTGCCAGCAGTCTCGGGCTAGCGAAGCAGTACTTC. This encodes CASSLGLAKQYF.

This clonotype was counted a few times. This rearrangement joins TRBV2 to TRBJ2-1, with TRBD2 matching 13 bases. The ends lost 5 bases at V and 3 bases at J; junction bases unmatched: 13. CDR3 length: 19 amino acids. Germline V gene lookup returns CDR1 SNHLY and CDR2 FYNNEI. This CDR3 reads CASSPRIGTSGTLYNEQFF. The CDR3 DNA is TGTGCCAGCAGTCCAAGAATAGGGACTAGCGGGACTCTCTACAATGAGCAGTTCTTC.

This clonotype has a count of ten or more. The CDR3 region is CSANKYSYGYTF. In DNA, the CDR3 is TGCAGTGCTAACAAATACAGCTATGGCTACACCTTC. The J gene is TRBJ1-2, the V gene TRBV20-1; D remains unclear. This CDR3 contains 12 residues. The germline CDR1 and CDR2 sequences are DFQATT and SNEGSKA (reference sequence). Trimming left V 4 bases short and J 4 bases short, with 10 bases between.

This rearrangement joins TRBV5-1 to TRBJ2-2; 14 nucleotides align to TRBD2. The germline V gene encodes CDR1 SGHRS and CDR2 YFSETQ. The CDR3 loop spans 20 amino acids. After removal of 3 bases from V and 5 bases from J, the junction contained 15 bases not matched to a gene. DNA for the CDR3: TGCGCCAGCAGCTACACAACACCGGGACTAGCGGGAGAAGGAACCGGGGAGCTGTTTTTT. It specifies CASSYTTPGLAGEGTGELFF.

The rearrangement uses TRBV20-1 and TRBJ2-1, with TRBD1 identical over 7 bases. This CDR3 spans 15 amino acids. The junction had 15 bases not matched to a gene; V was cut back by 6 bases and J by 7 bases. Looked up from germline, CDR1 is DFQATT and CDR2 is SNEGSKA (reference sequence). Here the CDR3 DNA reads TGCAGTGCAATAGACCGGGACAGCCCCTGGAATGAGCAGTTCTTC. Encoded protein: CSAIDRDSPWNEQFF.

This chain connects TRBV19 to TRBJ1-2, with D possibly TRBD1 on 5 matching bases. CDR1 and CDR2 (germline): LNHDA, SQIVND (reference sequence). This CDR3 has 16 residues. V lost 1 base, J lost 4 bases, and 16 bases lay in between. CDR3 region: CASSIVGPDSPYGYTF. DNA for the CDR3: TGTGCCAGTAGTATAGTCGGCCCCGACAGCCCCTATGGCTACACCTTC.

The V call is TRBV6-1, the J call TRBJ1-2, with 12 bases lining up with TRBD1. Germline CDR1 and CDR2: MNHNS and SASEGT. The V segment lost 3 bases and the J segment 4 bases; nucleotides outside the gene matches: 6. CDR3 length: 16 residues. The CDR3 loop reads CASSDGTGGLFYGYTF. The DNA for the CDR3 is TGTGCCAGCAGTGACGGGACAGGGGGCCTGTTCTATGGCTACACCTTC.